This passage covers 18 T cell receptor beta chains from one sample sequenced in a study of blood T cell repertoires in COVID-19. Clones were read by immunoSEQ multiplex PCR, and TCRdb kept only the in-frame ones, dropping some. The sample includes 95,000 to 110,000 clones, 84% of them seen just once. The source material was peripheral blood. The source is a man aged 55 to 70 with acute or convalescent COVID-19.

The V and J genes are TRBV18 and TRBJ1-6; 9 nucleotides agree with TRBD1. Germline V gene sequence: CDR1 KGHSH, CDR2 LQKENI. The CDR3 is made up of 16 amino acids. The V and J ends lost 5 bases and 6 bases, in that order; junction bases with no gene match: 8. CDR3 loop: CASSESMDRGNSPLHF. CDR3 DNA sequence: TGTGCCAGCTCAGAGAGCATGGACAGGGGTAATTCACCCCTCCACTTT.

The J gene is TRBJ2-5, the V gene TRBV11-2, with D perhaps matching TRBD2 (6 bases). V was trimmed by 2 bases and J by 4 bases, leaving 17 bases between them. Germline loops: CDR1 SGHAT, CDR2 FQNNGV. The CDR3 covers 16 residues. CDR3 region: CASSLLRGGRRETQYF. The CDR3 bases are TGTGCCAGCAGCTTACTCCGGGGAGGAAGGCGAGAGACCCAGTACTTC.

The chain joins TRBV30 to TRBJ2-3; no definite D call. CDR3 length: 12 amino acids. Between the trimmed V and J ends, which lost 1 base and 4 bases, there was a span of 6 bases. In germline, CDR1 is GTSNPN, CDR2 SVGIG (reference sequence). CDR3 amino acids: CAWSATADTQYF. The CDR3 nucleotides read TGTGCCTGGAGTGCAACAGCAGATACGCAGTATTTT. The variable domain in full, completed from reference TRBV30 and TRBJ2-3, reads SQTIHQWPATLVQPVGSPLSLECTVEGTSNPNLYWYRQAAGRGLQLLFYSVGIGQISSEVPQNLSASRPQDRQFILSSKKLLLSDSGFYLCAWSATADTQYFGPGTRLTVL.

V gene TRBV7-9 combines with J gene TRBJ2-7; 7 nucleotides line up with TRBD1. Germline V gives CDR1 SEHNR, CDR2 FQNEAQ (reference sequence). CDR3 length: 15 amino acids. Germline trimming cut 2 bases from V and 6 bases from J; bases unmatched to any gene: 10. CDR3 DNA sequence: TGTGCCAGCAGCTTAAGGGAGACAGGGCCGGGCGAGCAGTACTTC. Protein product: CASSLRETGPGEQYF.

This clone was counted a single time. At the DNA level, this CDR3 is encoded by other sequences in the same sample as well. The chain is built from TRBV14 and TRBJ1-1; the D is unclear. Between the trimmed V and J ends, which lost 0 bases and 1 base, there was a span of 3 bases. The CDR3 length is 13 residues. Germline assignment: CDR1 SGHDN and CDR2 FVKESK. CDR3: CASSQDRNTEAFF. The CDR3 DNA reads TGTGCCAGCAGCCAAGATAGGAACACTGAAGCTTTCTTT. Based on the CDR3 plus reference TRBV14 and TRBJ1-1, the full variable domain is EAGVTQFPSHSVIEKGQTVTLRCDPISGHDNLYWYRRVMGKEIKFLLHFVKESKQDESGMPNNRFLAERTGGTYSTLKVQPAELEDSGVYFCASSQDRNTEAFFGQGTRLTVV.

The V and J genes are TRBV19 and TRBJ2-6; 7 bases are shared with TRBD1. Germline V gene sequence: CDR1 LNHDA, CDR2 SQIVND (reference sequence). Trimming at V came to 7 bases and at J to 4 bases, leaving 7 bases not matched to a gene. The CDR3 is made up of 15 amino acids. CDR3 DNA: TGTGCCAGTACCACAAAGACAGGGGGGGCCAACGTCCTGACTTTC. It translates to CASTTKTGGANVLTF.

J is TRBJ1-3 and V is TRBV14, with a tentative D call TRBD1 (5 bases). Germline V gene lookup returns CDR1 SGHDN and CDR2 FVKESK. Trimming cost V 4 bases and J 7 bases, with 14 bases left between them. This CDR3 region has 14 residues. CDR3 sequence reads: CASSPLDSLNTIYF. CDR3 nucleotides: TGTGCCAGCAGCCCTCTCGACAGCCTGAACACCATATATTTT. Supplemented by reference TRBV14 and TRBJ1-3, the full variable domain reads EAGVTQFPSHSVIEKGQTVTLRCDPISGHDNLYWYRRVMGKEIKFLLHFVKESKQDESGMPNNRFLAERTGGTYSTLKVQPAELEDSGVYFCASSPLDSLNTIYFGEGSWLTVV.

V and J are TRBV5-1 and TRBJ2-2, with D perhaps being TRBD1 or TRBD2 (9 bases each). The CDR3 is made up of 19 amino acids. V was pared by 2 bases and J by 0 bases, with 20 bases between. Per germline, CDR1 SGHRS and CDR2 YFSETQ. The CDR3 DNA follows: TGCGCCAGCAGCTTACAGGGGGCAAGCGGGAGGTCGAACACCGGGGAGCTGTTTTTT. Amino acid sequence: CASSLQGASGRSNTGELFF.

The CDR3, as DNA: TGTGCCAGCAGTGCTCCGGGTGCAAGCACTGAAGCTTTCTTT. It translates to CASSAPGASTEAFF. The chain employs TRBV2 and TRBJ1-1, with unresolved D. Germline lookup yields CDR1 SNHLY and CDR2 FYNNEI. Deletions cut 4 bases from V and 4 bases from J, with 13 bases between. The CDR3 totals 14 residues.

Only one count was recorded for this clone. The chain joins TRBV18 to TRBJ2-3, with D maybe TRBD2 (5 bases). With 1 base removed from V and 1 base from J, the gap between germline ends came to 12 bases. The V gene's germline CDR1 is KGHSH and CDR2 LQKENI. The CDR3 length is 16 residues. The CDR3 DNA sequence: TGTGCCAGCTCACCACGTTACTTCGGGGGCACAGATACGCAGTATTTT. Residues: CASSPRYFGGTDTQYF.

The chain is built from TRBV7-9 and TRBJ2-7; 8 nucleotides match TRBD1. V dropped 3 bases and J dropped 7; count of bases not matched to a gene: 11. The CDR3 loop spans 15 amino acids. Germline V CDR1 and CDR2: SEHNR, FQNEAQ (reference sequence). CDR3 DNA: TGTGCCAGCAGCTTGCCCTACCAGGGGGCGGGTGAGCAGTACTTC. Its protein product is CASSLPYQGAGEQYF.

The chain recombines TRBV29-1 with TRBJ2-5, with a possible D match to TRBD2 (5 bases). Trimming shortened V by 4 bases and J by 2 bases, and 14 bases separated the two germline ends. Germline V gene data show CDR1 as SQVTM and CDR2 as ANQGSEA. CDR3 length: 14 residues. CDR3 DNA sequence: TGCAGCGTTGCCCCGGGATTGGGACAAGAGACCCAGTACTTC. This codes for CSVAPGLGQETQYF. Looking up the rest from reference TRBV29-1 and TRBJ2-5 gives the full variable domain: SAVISQKPSRDICQRGTSLTIQCQVDSQVTMMFWYRQQPGQSLTLIATANQGSEATYESGFVIDKFPISRPNLTFSTLTVSNMSPEDSSIYLCSVAPGLGQETQYFGPGTRLLVL.

The chain employs TRBV5-5 and TRBJ2-7, with D tentatively TRBD2 (5 bases). Trimming removed 2 bases from V and 0 bases from J, with 12 bases in between. Per germline, CDR1 SGHKS and CDR2 YYEKEE (reference sequence). The CDR3 is 15 amino acids. The CDR3 reads CASSLTWRSSYEQYV. In nucleotides, the CDR3 is TGTGCCAGCAGCTTAACGTGGAGGAGCTCCTACGAGCAGTACGTC.

In DNA, the CDR3 is TGTGCCAGCAGTCCAGGACACCAGGCATATGGCTACACCTTC. Protein sequence: CASSPGHQAYGYTF. The chain carries TRBV28 and TRBJ1-2; perhaps TRBD1 as D (5 bases). Germline assignment: CDR1 MDHEN and CDR2 SYDVKM. Trimming took off 5 bases at V and 5 bases at J, with 15 bases between the two ends. The CDR3 is made up of 14 amino acids.

The chain has TRBV3-1 (or the pseudogene TRBV3-2) and TRBJ1-2; D gene ambiguous. V lost 3 bases and J lost 7, with 12 bases in between. The CDR3 length is 13 residues. In germline, CDR1 is LGHDT, CDR2 YNNKEL (reference sequence). As DNA, the CDR3 is TGTGCCAGCAGCCAGGGCGGGGATCGTGGCTACACCTTC. Translation gives CASSQGGDRGYTF.

V gene TRBV9 combines with J gene TRBJ2-2; D gene ambiguous. CDR1 and CDR2 from the germline V gene are SGDLS and YYNGEE. Trimming left V 4 bases short and J 2 bases short, with 6 bases between. The CDR3 covers 13 residues. This CDR3 reads CASSPHNTGELFF. CDR3 nucleotides: TGTGCCAGCAGCCCACATAACACCGGGGAGCTGTTTTTT.

The chain carries TRBV7-8 and TRBJ1-2; D call uncertain. V lost 4 bases to trimming and J lost 10 bases, with 10 bases between them. CDR1 is SGHVS, CDR2 FQNEAQ, per germline. CDR3 size: 11 residues. The CDR3 DNA sequence: TGTGCCAGCAGCTCCCCCATCCCCTACACCTTC. Translated, it gives CASSSPIPYTF.

The chain joins TRBV29-1 to TRBJ2-7, with a possible D match to TRBD2 (5 bases). V was shortened by 5 bases and J by 5 bases, with 10 bases between the two germline ends. This CDR3 has 11 residues. Germline CDR1 and CDR2: SQVTM and ANQGSEA. The CDR3: CSVQDGDEQYV. CDR3 DNA: TGCAGCGTTCAGGACGGGGACGAGCAGTACGTC.